This TCR beta chain was captured by sequencing in a study of CD4 T cells in relation to SARS-CoV-2 and coronaviruses. For the study at large: TCR beta CDR3s were sequenced after approximately ten-day antigen culture of PBMCs.

The table came from immunoSEQ multiplex PCR; TCRdb's copy has only in-frame clones and leaves some out. Here the sample spans some 37,000 clones, 77% being singletons. This clone was recorded a few times. Its antigen remains unknown. With 1 base clipped from V and 3 bases from J, the junction kept 3 bases outside the gene matches. The CDR3 has 14 residues. Germline V lookup: CDR1 SGHRS, CDR2 YFSETQ. Sorted naive or memory CD4+ cells met CEF peptides for 10 days. Material: memory CD4+ T cells from PBMCs, cultured in vitro. The chain combines TRBV5-1 with TRBJ1-1; 7 bases are shared with TRBD1. This sequence was found in an adult with COVID-19. The CDR3 spells CASSLTGEYTEAFF. The DNA of the CDR3 is TGCGCCAGCAGCTTGACAGGGGAGTACACTGAAGCTTTCTTT.